One sample yielded the 23 T cell receptor beta chains listed below, sequenced in a study of T cell responses to AZD1222 COVID-19 vaccine. The table came from immunoSEQ multiplex PCR; TCRdb's copy has only in-frame clones and leaves some out. The table records some 120,000 clones, 88% of them present only once. The sample in question was peripheral blood, obtained on day 0 of MenACWY control vaccination. These receptors came from an adult in good health.

V usage is TRBV5-1 and J usage is TRBJ1-2; TRBD1 aligns across 7 bases. CDR1 is SGHRS, CDR2 YFSETQ, per germline. The CDR3 contains 16 residues. The ends lost 4 bases at V and 4 bases at J; junction bases unmatched: 13. The CDR3 is CASSGAGTASFYGYTF. Written as DNA, the CDR3 is TGCGCCAGCAGCGGTGCCGGGACAGCAAGCTTCTATGGCTACACCTTC.

This rearrangement joins TRBV30 to TRBJ1-4; 10 positions agree with TRBD1. There are 16 residues in the CDR3. Germline-derived CDR1 and CDR2 are GTSNPN and SVGIG (reference sequence). With V trimmed by 3 bases and J by 6 bases, 10 bases remained unmatched. This CDR3 reads CAWSGRQGAKYEKLFF. CDR3 sequence (DNA): TGTGCCTGGAGCGGGAGACAGGGGGCAAAATATGAAAAACTGTTTTTT.

V gene TRBV18 combines with J gene TRBJ1-1; possibly TRBD1 for D (5 bases). This CDR3 has 14 residues. Germline V gene lookup returns CDR1 KGHSH and CDR2 LQKENI. The ends were cut back, 3 bases at V and 4 bases at J, with 12 bases in the middle. The CDR3 is CASSPSPGLTEAFF. The CDR3 nucleotides are TGTGCCAGCTCACCCTCGCCGGGGCTCACTGAAGCTTTCTTT.

The V and J genes are TRBV7-9 and TRBJ1-3; unclear D gene. V lost 5 bases, J lost 7 bases, and 12 bases lay in between. CDR1 and CDR2 (germline): SEHNR, FQNEAQ (reference sequence). This CDR3 spans 13 amino acids. The CDR3 sequence is CASSPSSGNTIYF. For the CDR3, the DNA is TGTGCCAGCAGCCCATCCTCCGGGAACACCATATATTTT.

The chain joins TRBV7-9 to TRBJ2-7; 10 bases map to TRBD2. This CDR3 has 13 residues. Losses at the gene ends were 8 bases for V and 3 bases for J; bases not matched to a gene: 4. Germline CDR1 and CDR2: SEHNR and FQNEAQ (reference sequence). In DNA form, the CDR3 reads TGTGCCAGCGGTAGCGGGAGGTTCTACGAGCAGTACTTC. Encoded protein: CASGSGRFYEQYF.

The chain combines TRBV28 with TRBJ1-1, with D possibly matching TRBD1 (5 bases). There are 16 residues in the CDR3. Germline loops: CDR1 MDHEN, CDR2 SYDVKM. V lost 2 bases to trimming and J lost 4 bases, with 17 bases between them. Written as DNA, the CDR3 is TGTGCCAGCAGTTTAGTGCCCTCGATGGGGGGCACTGAAGCTTTCTTT. Amino acid sequence: CASSLVPSMGGTEAFF.

This clone was recorded only once. The chain couples TRBV6-5 to TRBJ2-7; D call uncertain. Deletions cut 0 bases from V and 7 bases from J, with 4 bases between. Germline CDR1 reads MNHEY; CDR2 reads SVGAGI. This CDR3 spans 11 amino acids. Written as DNA, the CDR3 is TGTGCCAGCAGTTACTCGCAAGAGCAGTACTTC. Translation: CASSYSQEQYF.

The V and J genes are TRBV7-3 and TRBJ2-2; D unresolved. Trimming took 2 bases from V and 3 from J, leaving 4 bases between them. The V gene's germline CDR1 is SGHTA and CDR2 FQGTGA. This CDR3 region has 13 residues. CDR3 sequence: CASSLRDTGELFF. As DNA, the CDR3 is TGTGCCAGCAGCTTACGGGACACCGGGGAGCTGTTTTTT.

This chain uses TRBV5-1 with TRBJ2-7; D is possibly TRBD1 or TRBD2 (5 bases each). The V gene's germline CDR1 is SGHRS and CDR2 YFSETQ. This CDR3 contains 15 residues. The V end was cut by 0 bases, the J end by 3 bases, with 13 bases between. CDR3 nucleotide sequence: TGCGCCAGCAGCTTGGTTGGGGTGGGGGTCTACGAGCAGTACTTC. Amino acid sequence: CASSLVGVGVYEQYF.

This clone has just one count. This sequence joins TRBV9 and TRBJ2-7, with a possible D match to TRBD2 (6 bases). Germline CDR1 reads SGDLS; CDR2 reads YYNGEE. The CDR3 is 16 amino acids. The V and J ends lost 0 bases and 2 bases respectively, with 15 bases between them. CDR3 nucleotide sequence: TGTGCCAGCAGCGTAGGAGGAGGGTTCAGGGCCTACGAGCAGTACTTC. Residues: CASSVGGGFRAYEQYF.

This sequence joins TRBV28 and TRBJ2-7; TRBD1 matches 7 bases. Germline CDR1 reads MDHEN; CDR2 reads SYDVKM. This CDR3 is 15 amino acids long. The V gene end was trimmed by 5 bases and the J gene end by 5 bases; junction bases not matched to a gene: 12. CDR3 protein: CASSVRQGVNNEQYF. The CDR3 bases are TGTGCCAGCAGTGTCCGACAGGGCGTAAACAACGAGCAGTACTTC.

The chain couples TRBV28 to TRBJ1-2; D is possibly TRBD1 (6 bases). The CDR3 sequence is 12 residues long. CDR1 is MDHEN, CDR2 SYDVKM, per germline. V was clipped by 3 bases and J by 8 bases, with 10 bases between them. In DNA, the CDR3 is TGTGCCAGCAGTTTTTTACAGGGCGGCTACACCTTC. This sequence encodes CASSFLQGGYTF.

The chain recombines TRBV20-1 with TRBJ1-2; unclear D gene. CDR3 length equals 11 residues. In germline, CDR1 is DFQATT, CDR2 SNEGSKA (reference sequence). Trimming took off 7 bases at V and 3 bases at J, with 9 bases between the two ends. This chain's CDR3 is CSVYGDYGYTF. DNA for the CDR3: TGCAGTGTATACGGGGACTATGGCTACACCTTC.

This sequence joins TRBV25-1 and TRBJ2-2; TRBD1 might be the D (5 bases). There are 15 residues in the CDR3. In germline, CDR1 is MGHDK, CDR2 SYGVNS. The V end was cut by 3 bases, the J end by 3 bases, with 11 bases between. The CDR3: CASSEGPRDTGELFF. The DNA for the CDR3 is TGTGCCAGCAGTGAGGGTCCCAGGGACACCGGGGAGCTGTTTTTT.

The rearrangement uses TRBV10-1 and TRBJ2-1, with a tentative D call TRBD1 (6 bases). This CDR3 has 14 amino acids. Germline CDR1 reads WNHNN; CDR2 reads SYGVQD (reference sequence). Trimming shortened V by 10 bases and J by 3 bases, and 16 bases separated the two germline ends. The CDR3 nucleotides are TGCGCCACCACAGGGCTTCGATACTACAATGAGCAGTTCTTC. It yields the protein CATTGLRYYNEQFF.

This chain joins TRBV7-6 and TRBJ2-2; 7 bases map to TRBD1. V gave up 4 bases and J gave up 1 base; unmatched junction bases: 6. The CDR3 covers 16 residues. In germline, CDR1 is SGHVS, CDR2 FNYEAQ. CDR3 bases: TGTGCCAGCAGCTCCCAGACAGGGAGGAACACCGGGGAGCTGTTTTTT. Translation: CASSSQTGRNTGELFF.

The rearrangement joins TRBV3-1 (or the pseudogene TRBV3-2) to TRBJ1-3; no reliable D call. This CDR3 spans 13 amino acids. V lost 5 bases and J 9 bases, leaving 14 bases between the germline ends. In germline, CDR1 is LGHDT, CDR2 YNNKEL (reference sequence). In DNA, the CDR3 is TGTGCCAGCAGCTCCCGATTGAGCGGCACCATATATTTT. Translation: CASSSRLSGTIYF.

The chain joins TRBV28 to TRBJ1-3; D is uncertain. This CDR3 contains 15 residues. V was cut by 4 bases and J by 0 bases, with 10 bases left in between. CDR1 and CDR2 from the germline V gene are MDHEN and SYDVKM. The CDR3 DNA sequence: TGTGCCAGCAGTTCGGCGGGCTCCTCTGGAAACACCATATATTTT. It codes for CASSSAGSSGNTIYF.

This chain links TRBV29-1 with TRBJ2-3, with TRBD2 matching over 14 bases. This CDR3 contains 20 residues. Germline CDR1 and CDR2: SQVTM and ANQGSEA. V gave up 7 bases and J gave up 0 bases; unmatched junction bases: 18. CDR3 DNA sequence: TGCAGCGCGGAAATTCCGGGACAGGGACTAGCGGGAGTTAGCACAGATACGCAGTATTTT. This encodes CSAEIPGQGLAGVSTDTQYF.

The V call is TRBV7-2, the J call TRBJ1-5; D unresolved. V was clipped by 1 base and J by 3 bases, with 10 bases between them. The CDR3 length is 15 residues. Germline V CDR1 and CDR2: SGHTA, FQGNSA. DNA for the CDR3: TGTGCCAGCAGCTTAGAACCCCTGATCAATCAGCCCCAGCATTTT. Protein sequence: CASSLEPLINQPQHF.

The V and J genes are TRBV5-5 and TRBJ2-6; D is possibly TRBD1 or TRBD2 (5 bases each). The CDR3 sequence is 17 residues long. The germline V gene has CDR1 SGHKS and CDR2 YYEKEE (reference sequence). V was clipped by 0 bases and J by 1 base, with 11 bases between them. Written as DNA, the CDR3 is TGTGCCAGCAGCTTGGGCCTGGGACGTTCTGGGGCCAACGTCCTGACTTTC. As protein: CASSLGLGRSGANVLTF.

The count of this clone is one. The chain uses TRBV30 and TRBJ1-1; TRBD1 is a possible D gene (6 bases). Trimming took off 4 bases at V and 1 base at J, with 10 bases between the two ends. Looked up from germline, CDR1 is GTSNPN and CDR2 is SVGIG (reference sequence). The CDR3 extends over 13 amino acids. CDR3 residues: CAWTGQTNTEAFF. The CDR3 DNA reads TGTGCCTGGACCGGACAGACGAACACTGAAGCTTTCTTT.

This sequence joins TRBV9 and TRBJ2-1, with D perhaps assigned TRBD1 or TRBD2 (5 bases each). The ends were cut back, 3 bases at V and 8 bases at J, with 18 bases in the middle. Germline loops: CDR1 SGDLS, CDR2 YYNGEE. The CDR3 spans 15 residues. The CDR3, as DNA: TGTGCCAGCAGCGCTAATCCGGGACCAGGGCATGAGCAGTTCTTC. This codes for CASSANPGPGHEQFF.